In its sample, the clone carrying this T cell receptor (beta chain) was seen many times. Its target is unknown. As part of library construction, unique molecular identifiers were attached to individual cDNA molecules. One entry per CDR3 protein, called by TCRdb with MiXCR from the 5' RACE reads. This sample has tens of thousands of distinct CDR3 sequences, with roughly 9% found just once. V was pared by 6 bases and J by 2 bases, with 5 bases of the junction left unmatched. Germline assignment: CDR1 SGHTA and CDR2 FQGNSA. CDR3 size: 14 residues. This record belongs to a study of early T cells in non-severe SARS-CoV-2 infection. Study-level information: The study sequenced bulk RNA from unsorted whole blood, with chains unpaired.

Findings and limits, study-wide: CD4 and private specificities were missed by VDJdb matching, which favored anti-spike CD8 responses.

V gene TRBV7-2 combines with J gene TRBJ1-2, with 8 bases fitting TRBD1. This material consisted of whole blood, taken at baseline. The TCR originated in an adult who was a healthcare worker with PCR-confirmed SARS-CoV-2 infection or an uninfected control (not recorded which). The CDR3 loop is CASSPGQANYGYTF. For the CDR3, the DNA is TGTGCCAGCAGTCCGGGACAGGCGAACTATGGCTACACCTTC.